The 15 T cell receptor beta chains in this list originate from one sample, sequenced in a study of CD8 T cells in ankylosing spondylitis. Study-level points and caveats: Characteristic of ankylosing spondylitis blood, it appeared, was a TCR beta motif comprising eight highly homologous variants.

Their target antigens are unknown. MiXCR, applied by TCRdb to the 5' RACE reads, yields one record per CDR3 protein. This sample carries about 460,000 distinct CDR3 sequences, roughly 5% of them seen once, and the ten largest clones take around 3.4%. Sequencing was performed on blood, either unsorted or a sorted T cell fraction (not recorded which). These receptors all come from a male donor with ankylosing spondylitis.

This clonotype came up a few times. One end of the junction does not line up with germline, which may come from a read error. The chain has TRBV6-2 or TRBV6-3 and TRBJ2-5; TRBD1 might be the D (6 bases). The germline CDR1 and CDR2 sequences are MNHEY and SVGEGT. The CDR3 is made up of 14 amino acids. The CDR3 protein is CASTLWTDPETQHF. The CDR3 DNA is TGTGCCAGCACCCTATGGACAGACCCGGAGACCCAGCACTTC.

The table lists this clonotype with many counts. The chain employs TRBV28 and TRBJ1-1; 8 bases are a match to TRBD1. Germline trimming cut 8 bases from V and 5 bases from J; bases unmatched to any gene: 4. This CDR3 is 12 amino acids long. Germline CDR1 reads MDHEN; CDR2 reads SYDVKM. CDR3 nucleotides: TGTGCCAGCGGACAGGGCCTGACTGAAGCTTTCTTT. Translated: CASGQGLTEAFF.

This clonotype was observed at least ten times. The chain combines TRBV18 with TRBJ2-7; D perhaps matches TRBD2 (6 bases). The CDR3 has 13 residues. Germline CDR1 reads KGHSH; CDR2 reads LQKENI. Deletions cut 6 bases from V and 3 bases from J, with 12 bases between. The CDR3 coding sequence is TGTGCCAGCTCTCCGGGGGTGGACTACGAGCAGTACTTC. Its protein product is CASSPGVDYEQYF. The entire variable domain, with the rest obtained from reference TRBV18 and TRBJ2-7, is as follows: NAGVMQNPRHLVRRRGQEARLRCSPMKGHSHVYWYRQLPEEGLKFMVYLQKENIIDESGMPKERFSAEFPKEGPSILRIQQVVRGDSAAYFCASSPGVDYEQYFGPGTRLTVT.

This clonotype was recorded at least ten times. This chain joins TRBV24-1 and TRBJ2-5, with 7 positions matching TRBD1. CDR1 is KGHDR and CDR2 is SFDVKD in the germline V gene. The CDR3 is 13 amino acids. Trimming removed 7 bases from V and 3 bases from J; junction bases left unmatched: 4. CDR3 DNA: TGTGCCACCAGCCCCGGGACAGAAGAGACCCAGTACTTC. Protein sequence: CATSPGTEETQYF.

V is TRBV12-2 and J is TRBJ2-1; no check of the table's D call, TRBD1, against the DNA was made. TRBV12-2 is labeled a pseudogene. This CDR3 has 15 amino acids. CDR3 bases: TGTGCAAGTCGCTTCCCTGGGGGCTCCTACAATGAGCAGTTCTTC. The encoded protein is CASRFPGGSYNEQFF.

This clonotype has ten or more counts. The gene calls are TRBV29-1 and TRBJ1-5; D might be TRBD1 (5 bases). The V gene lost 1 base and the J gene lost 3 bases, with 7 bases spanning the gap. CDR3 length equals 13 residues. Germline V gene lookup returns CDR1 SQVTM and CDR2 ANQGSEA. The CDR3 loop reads CSVEGGDNQPQHF. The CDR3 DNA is TGCAGCGTTGAAGGGGGGGACAATCAGCCCCAGCATTTT.

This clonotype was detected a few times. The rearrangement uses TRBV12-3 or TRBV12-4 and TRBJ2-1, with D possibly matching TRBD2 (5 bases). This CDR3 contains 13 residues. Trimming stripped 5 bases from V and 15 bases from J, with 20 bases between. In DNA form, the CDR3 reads TGTGCCAGCAGTCCAGGCCCTATGGGAGCGCCGTTCTTC. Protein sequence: CASSPGPMGAPFF.

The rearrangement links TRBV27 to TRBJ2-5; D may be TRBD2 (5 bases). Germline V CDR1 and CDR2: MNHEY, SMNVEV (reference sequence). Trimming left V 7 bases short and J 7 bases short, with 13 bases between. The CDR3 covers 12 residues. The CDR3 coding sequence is TGTGCCAGCAAGGCGTCACTAGGGACCCAGTACTTC. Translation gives CASKASLGTQYF.

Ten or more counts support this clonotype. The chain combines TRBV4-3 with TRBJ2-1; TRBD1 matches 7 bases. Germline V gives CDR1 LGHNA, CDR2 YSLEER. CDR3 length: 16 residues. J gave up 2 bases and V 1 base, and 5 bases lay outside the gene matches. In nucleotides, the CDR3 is TGCGCCAGCAGCCAAGGAGACAGGGACGCCTACAATGAGCAGTTCTTC. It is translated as CASSQGDRDAYNEQFF.

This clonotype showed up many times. CDR3 loop: CASSTGEGYNQPQHF. CDR3 DNA: TGTGCCAGCAGTACAGGGGAGGGATACAATCAGCCCCAGCATTTT. The V gene is TRBV12-3 or TRBV12-4, the J gene TRBJ1-5, with TRBD1 matching over 7 bases. This CDR3 spans 15 amino acids. V shed 5 bases, J shed 3 bases, and the junction held 7 bases outside the gene matches.

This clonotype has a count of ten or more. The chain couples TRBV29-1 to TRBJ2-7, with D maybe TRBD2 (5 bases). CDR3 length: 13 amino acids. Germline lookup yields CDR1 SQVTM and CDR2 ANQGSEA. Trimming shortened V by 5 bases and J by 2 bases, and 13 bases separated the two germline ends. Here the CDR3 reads CSVLAALTYEQYF. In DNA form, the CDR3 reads TGCAGCGTTCTAGCAGCTTTAACCTACGAGCAGTACTTC.

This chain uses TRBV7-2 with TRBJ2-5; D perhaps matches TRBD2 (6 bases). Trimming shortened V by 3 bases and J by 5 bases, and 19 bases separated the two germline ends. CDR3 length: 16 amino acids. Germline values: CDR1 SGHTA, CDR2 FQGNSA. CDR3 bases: TGTGCCAGCAGCTTGAGCAGGGCGGGGACGGGGGAGACCCAGTACTTC. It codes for CASSLSRAGTGETQYF.

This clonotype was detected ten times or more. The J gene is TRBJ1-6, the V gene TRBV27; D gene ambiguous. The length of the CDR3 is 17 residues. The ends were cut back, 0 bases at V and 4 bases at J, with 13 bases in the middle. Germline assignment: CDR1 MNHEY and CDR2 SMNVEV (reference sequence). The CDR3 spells CASSLSSLEQYNSPLHF. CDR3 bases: TGTGCCAGCAGTTTATCGAGTCTGGAACAATATAATTCACCCCTCCACTTT.

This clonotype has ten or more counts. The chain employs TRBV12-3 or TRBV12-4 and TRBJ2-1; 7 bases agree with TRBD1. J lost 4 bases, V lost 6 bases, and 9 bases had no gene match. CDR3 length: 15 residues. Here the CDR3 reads CASSKTGDLYNEQFF. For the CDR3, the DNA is TGTGCCAGCAGCAAAACAGGGGATTTGTACAATGAGCAGTTCTTC.

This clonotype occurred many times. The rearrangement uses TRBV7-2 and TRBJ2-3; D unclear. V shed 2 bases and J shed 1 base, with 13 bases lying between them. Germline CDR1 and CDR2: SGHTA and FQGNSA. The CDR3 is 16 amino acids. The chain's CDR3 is CASSLRLVLGTDTQYF. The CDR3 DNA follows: TGTGCCAGCAGCTTAAGGTTGGTACTGGGCACAGATACGCAGTATTTT.